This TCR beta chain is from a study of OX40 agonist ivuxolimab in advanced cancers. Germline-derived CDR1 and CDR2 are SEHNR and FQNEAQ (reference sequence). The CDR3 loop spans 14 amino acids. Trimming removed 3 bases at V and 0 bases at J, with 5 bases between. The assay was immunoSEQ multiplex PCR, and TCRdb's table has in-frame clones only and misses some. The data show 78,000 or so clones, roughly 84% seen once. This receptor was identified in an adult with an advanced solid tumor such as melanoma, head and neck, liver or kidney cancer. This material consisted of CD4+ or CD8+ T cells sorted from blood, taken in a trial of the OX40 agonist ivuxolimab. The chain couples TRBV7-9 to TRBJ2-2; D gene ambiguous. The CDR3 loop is CASSFDTNTGELFF. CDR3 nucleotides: TGTGCCAGCAGCTTTGATACGAACACCGGGGAGCTGTTTTTT.